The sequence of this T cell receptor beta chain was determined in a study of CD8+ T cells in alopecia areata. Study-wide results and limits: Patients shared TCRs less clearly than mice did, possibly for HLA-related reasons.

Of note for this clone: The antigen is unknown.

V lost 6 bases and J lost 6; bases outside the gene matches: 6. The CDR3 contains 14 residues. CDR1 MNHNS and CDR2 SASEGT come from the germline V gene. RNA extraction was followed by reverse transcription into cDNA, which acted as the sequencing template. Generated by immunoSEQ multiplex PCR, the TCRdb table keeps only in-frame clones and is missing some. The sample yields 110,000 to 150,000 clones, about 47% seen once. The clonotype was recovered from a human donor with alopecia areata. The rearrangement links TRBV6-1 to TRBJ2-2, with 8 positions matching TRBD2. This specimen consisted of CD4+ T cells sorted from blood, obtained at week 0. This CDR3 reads CASRTSAKSGELFF. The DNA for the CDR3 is TGTGCCAGCAGGACTAGCGCCAAATCCGGGGAGCTGTTTTTT.